This T cell receptor (beta chain) was documented in a study of CD8 T cells in ankylosing spondylitis. The V and J ends lost 5 bases and 0 bases respectively, with 11 bases between them. From germline, CDR1 is SEHNR and CDR2 FQNEAQ (reference sequence). The CDR3 consists of 15 residues. TCRdb redid the calling of the 5' RACE reads with MiXCR, one entry per CDR3 protein. The sample lists about 210,000 distinct CDR3 sequences; approximately 7.6% were seen once. Sequenced sample: blood, either unsorted or a sorted T cell fraction (not recorded which). The TCR comes from a female donor with ankylosing spondylitis or in good health (not recorded which). The J gene is TRBJ2-1, the V gene TRBV7-9; D is undetermined. CDR3 loop: CASSRHASSYNEQFF. The CDR3 DNA follows: TGTGCCAGCAGCCGACACGCGAGCTCCTACAATGAGCAGTTCTTC.